The 19 T cell receptor beta chains listed next were all sequenced from one sample in a study of T cells in Graves' hyperthyroidism and ophthalmopathy. Amplified TCR beta CDR3 regions derived from RNA transcripts. With the HTBI primer set, the TCR CDR3 went through a first round of RT-PCR. Via MiXCR, TCRdb re-called the multiplex PCR reads, giving one row per CDR3 protein. The sample shows 600,000 or so distinct CDR3 sequences, around 13% of them seen only once. Sequenced material: blood. These receptors were obtained from a woman between 50 and 59 years old with Graves' ophthalmopathy.

This clonotype appeared many times. The rearrangement links TRBV20-1 to TRBJ2-7, with 11 nucleotides matching TRBD1. With V trimmed by 4 bases and J by 3 bases, 2 bases remained unmatched. The CDR3 runs to 13 residues. Germline assignment: CDR1 DFQATT and CDR2 SNEGSKA (reference sequence). The CDR3 nucleotides read TGCAGTGCTAAGGGACAGGGGGTCTACGAGCAGTACTTC. This translates into CSAKGQGVYEQYF.

This clonotype was counted ten times or more. The chain is built from TRBV27 and TRBJ2-5; 12 bases match TRBD2. Germline V gene lookup returns CDR1 MNHEY and CDR2 SMNVEV (reference sequence). CDR3 length equals 16 residues. V was pared by 6 bases and J by 9 bases, with 14 bases of the junction left unmatched. The CDR3, as DNA: TGTGCCAGCAGGGAGGGACTAGCGGGCGGGTTAGTGGCCCAGTACTTC. The encoded protein is CASREGLAGGLVAQYF.

The chain uses TRBV5-4 and TRBJ2-1; a weak D match, TRBD2 (5 bases). CDR1 is SGHNT and CDR2 is YYREEE in the germline V gene (reference sequence). The CDR3 consists of 15 residues. V was cut by 4 bases and J by 0 bases, with 11 bases left in between. This CDR3 reads CASSNLATSYNEQFF. For the CDR3, the DNA is TGTGCCAGCAGCAACCTAGCAACCTCCTACAATGAGCAGTTCTTC.

This clonotype was observed at least ten times. V and J are TRBV11-1 and TRBJ2-7, with D hard to call. The germline gives CDR1 SGHAT, CDR2 FQDESV (reference sequence). The CDR3 is 16 amino acids. The V end lost 5 bases, the J end lost 7 bases, and 24 bases lay between the germline ends. The CDR3 loop reads CASSPESVNGPFEQYF. CDR3 DNA: TGTGCCAGCAGCCCCGAAAGTGTGAACGGCCCCTTTGAGCAGTACTTC.

This clonotype was counted many times. The chain has TRBV2 and TRBJ2-7; tentatively, D is TRBD2 (6 bases). Trimming took 2 bases from V and 3 from J, leaving 11 bases between them. Per the germline V gene, CDR1 is SNHLY and CDR2 is FYNNEI. The CDR3 is made up of 14 amino acids. The CDR3: CASSERDLNYEQYF. The CDR3 region has the DNA TGTGCCAGCAGTGAAAGGGACTTGAACTACGAGCAGTACTTC.

The V and J genes are TRBV24-1 and TRBJ2-1, with 7 bases that match TRBD2. This CDR3 is 16 amino acids long. V dropped 4 bases and J dropped 3; count of bases not matched to a gene: 8. In germline, CDR1 is KGHDR, CDR2 SFDVKD. The CDR3 nucleotides read TGTGCCACCAGTGAGTCTAGCGGAGGGGACTACAATGAGCAGTTCTTC. This translates into CATSESSGGDYNEQFF.

This clonotype was found a few times. The V call is TRBV19, the J call TRBJ2-2; TRBD2 agrees at 10 bases. The CDR3 has 16 residues. Germline CDR1 reads LNHDA; CDR2 reads SQIVND (reference sequence). V shed 5 bases and J 3 bases; nucleotides not matched to a gene: 6. CDR3 coding DNA: TGTGCCAGTAGTTTTCGGACTAGCGGAGACACCGGGGAGCTGTTTTTT. This translates into CASSFRTSGDTGELFF.

The genes are TRBV12-3 or TRBV12-4 and TRBJ2-1, with 14 bases that match TRBD2. V lost 8 bases, J lost 0 bases, and 3 bases stayed unmatched. The CDR3 consists of 16 residues. The CDR3 loop is CASGLAGGYSYNEQFF. CDR3 coding DNA: TGTGCCAGCGGACTAGCGGGAGGTTACTCCTACAATGAGCAGTTCTTC.

This clonotype has at least ten counts. The V gene is TRBV12-3 or TRBV12-4, the J gene TRBJ1-5, with 7 bases aligning to TRBD1. The V gene end was trimmed by 7 bases and the J gene end by 3 bases; junction bases not matched to a gene: 6. This CDR3 has 14 amino acids. The CDR3 sequence: CASTRDSLNQPQHF. Written as DNA, the CDR3 is TGTGCCAGCACCAGGGACAGTCTCAATCAGCCCCAGCATTTT.

This clonotype showed up just a few times. V is TRBV7-9 and J is TRBJ2-1; 10 bases align to TRBD2. CDR1 and CDR2 from the germline V gene are SEHNR and FQNEAQ (reference sequence). CDR3 length equals 17 residues. Trimming at V came to 2 bases and at J to 8 bases, leaving 12 bases not matched to a gene. CDR3 sequence (DNA): TGTGCCAGCAGCTTAAGGGTGACTAGCGGGCGGTTCGATGAGCAGTTCTTC. This codes for CASSLRVTSGRFDEQFF.

This clonotype was detected ten times or more. The V call is TRBV11-3, the J call TRBJ2-2, with 12 bases fitting TRBD2. The CDR3 has 15 amino acids. Germline loops: CDR1 SGHNT, CDR2 YENEEA. The V segment lost 4 bases and the J segment 8 bases; nucleotides outside the gene matches: 5. CDR3 coding DNA: TGTGCCAGCAGCTCGCGGACTAGCGGGGTAGGGGAGCTGTTTTTT. Protein: CASSSRTSGVGELFF.

As to this clonotype: Given a much more abundant clone one base away, this may be a read error. This sequence joins TRBV28 and TRBJ1-2; D unresolved. Germline V lookup: CDR1 MDHEN, CDR2 SYDVKM. The CDR3 totals 11 residues. V was shortened by 10 bases and J by 2 bases, with 8 bases between the two germline ends. Here the CDR3 DNA reads TGTGCCAACTACAGCAACTATGGCTACACCTTC. Amino acid sequence: CANYSNYGYTF.

This clonotype was recorded at least ten times. This chain joins TRBV6-4 and TRBJ2-2; TRBD1 matches at 10 bases. The V and J ends lost 3 bases and 6 bases, in that order; junction bases with no gene match: 1. From germline, CDR1 is MRHNA and CDR2 SNTAGT. The CDR3 spans 14 residues. The CDR3 reads CASSDGQGAGELFF. The CDR3 bases are TGTGCCAGCAGTGATGGACAGGGGGCCGGGGAGCTGTTTTTT.

This clonotype occurred a few times. The chain couples TRBV5-6 to TRBJ2-7; D might be TRBD2 (6 bases). Germline lookup yields CDR1 SGHDT and CDR2 YYEEEE. Trimming stripped 1 base from V and 4 bases from J, with 15 bases between. The CDR3 loop spans 15 amino acids. CDR3 residues: CASSLMGGGNYEQYF. CDR3 bases: TGTGCCAGCAGCTTGATGGGAGGCGGAAATTACGAGCAGTACTTC.

This clonotype came up many times. This sequence joins TRBV30 and TRBJ2-7; D unclear. Germline CDR1 GTSNPN, CDR2 SVGIG (reference sequence). Trimming shortened V by 0 bases and J by 2 bases, and 8 bases separated the two germline ends. CDR3 length: 13 residues. The DNA of the CDR3 is TGTGCCTGGAGTGTAGGTGACCCCTACGAGCAGTACTTC. It encodes CAWSVGDPYEQYF. Full variable domain (remainder filled in from reference TRBV30 and TRBJ2-7): SQTIHQWPATLVQPVGSPLSLECTVEGTSNPNLYWYRQAAGRGLQLLFYSVGIGQISSEVPQNLSASRPQDRQFILSSKKLLLSDSGFYLCAWSVGDPYEQYFGPGTRLTVT.

On this clonotype itself: A much larger clone differs from this one at a single base, so this may be a read error. The chain joins TRBV7-2 to TRBJ2-7; D is unclear. The CDR3 has 15 amino acids. Germline values: CDR1 SGHTA, CDR2 FQGNSA. V was cut by 5 bases and J by 6 bases, with 20 bases left in between. The CDR3 DNA reads as TGTGCCAGCAGCCGTGTTACGAGAACCATCCTCGAGCAGTACTTC. As protein: CASSRVTRTILEQYF.

The table lists this clonotype with many counts. The V call is TRBV7-2, the J call TRBJ2-1, with 12 positions matching TRBD2. The CDR3 is made up of 16 amino acids. J gave up 7 bases and V 2 bases, and 6 bases lay outside the gene matches. Germline lookup yields CDR1 SGHTA and CDR2 FQGNSA. The DNA for the CDR3 is TGTGCCAGCAGCTTATTCCCCGGGACTAGCGGGAATGAGCAGTTCTTC. Residues: CASSLFPGTSGNEQFF.

The V call is TRBV30, the J call TRBJ1-2, with D uncertain. The CDR3 sequence is 13 residues long. Trimming took 0 bases from V and 8 from J, leaving 13 bases between them. Germline loops: CDR1 GTSNPN, CDR2 SVGIG (reference sequence). CDR3 sequence (DNA): TGTGCCTGGAGTGTAGGGCCGTCCTCCGGCTACACCTTC. It encodes CAWSVGPSSGYTF.

This clonotype showed up just a few times. The chain employs TRBV4-1 and TRBJ1-4; 7 bases agree with TRBD1. This CDR3 is built from 15 residues. CDR1 is MGHRA, CDR2 YSYEKL, per germline. The junction had 3 bases not matched to a gene; V was cut back by 0 bases and J by 5 bases. CDR3: CASSQDETGNEKLFF. The CDR3, as DNA: TGCGCCAGCAGCCAAGATGAGACAGGGAATGAAAAACTGTTTTTT.